This T cell receptor beta chain is drawn from a study of cytomegalovirus exposure and HLA in healthy donors. Broader study findings: Later analysis identified 15,000 to 20,000 TCR beta sequences associated with HLA alleles, using a false discovery rate threshold of 0.05. Most subjects' HLA-A and HLA-B alleles were reportedly predicted from TCR beta sequences.

A note on this clone: Its matching antigen is unknown.

Donors were ostensibly healthy at sampling, although undocumented immune exposures were probable. There are 15 residues in the CDR3. V gave up 1 base and J gave up 0 bases, with 10 bases separating them. CDR1 is SGHTA, CDR2 FQGNSA, per germline. The PCR made use of 60 Vbeta and 13 Jbeta primers. Sequenced by immunoSEQ multiplex PCR; TCRdb stores in-frame clones only, minus some. Among about 130,000 clones listed, about three quarters were seen once. The receptor was derived from a human donor in good health. The sequencing sample was made of PBMCs. V usage is TRBV7-2 and J usage is TRBJ2-7, with D possibly TRBD2 on 5 matching bases. CDR3 loop: CASSLGAGSSYEQYF. Written as DNA, the CDR3 is TGTGCCAGCAGCTTAGGGGCGGGCAGCTCCTACGAGCAGTACTTC.